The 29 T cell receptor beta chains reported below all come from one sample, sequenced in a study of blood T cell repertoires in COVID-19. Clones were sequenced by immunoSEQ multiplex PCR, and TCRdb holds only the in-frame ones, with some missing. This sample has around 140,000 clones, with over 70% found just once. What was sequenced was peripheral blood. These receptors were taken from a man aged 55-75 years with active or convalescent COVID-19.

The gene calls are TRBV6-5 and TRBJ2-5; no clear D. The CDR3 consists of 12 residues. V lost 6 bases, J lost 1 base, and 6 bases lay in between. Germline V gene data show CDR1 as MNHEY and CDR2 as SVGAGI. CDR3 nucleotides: TGTGCCAGCAGCCTTATCCAAGAGACCCAGTACTTC. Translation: CASSLIQETQYF.

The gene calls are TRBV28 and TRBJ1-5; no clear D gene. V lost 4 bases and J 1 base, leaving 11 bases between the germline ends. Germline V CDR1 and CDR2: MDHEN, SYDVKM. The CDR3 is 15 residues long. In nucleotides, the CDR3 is TGTGCCAGCAGTTCCATCTCCGGGAGCAATCAGCCCCAGCATTTT. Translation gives CASSSISGSNQPQHF.

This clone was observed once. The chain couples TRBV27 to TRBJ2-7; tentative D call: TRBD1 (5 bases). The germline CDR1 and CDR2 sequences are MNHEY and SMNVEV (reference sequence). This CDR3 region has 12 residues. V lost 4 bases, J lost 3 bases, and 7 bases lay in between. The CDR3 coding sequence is TGTGCCAGCAGTTCGCAGGGCTACGAGCAGTACTTC. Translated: CASSSQGYEQYF.

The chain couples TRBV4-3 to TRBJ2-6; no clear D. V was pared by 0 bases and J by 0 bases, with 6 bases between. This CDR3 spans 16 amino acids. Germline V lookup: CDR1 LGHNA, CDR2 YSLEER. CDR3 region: CASSQDWASGANVLTF. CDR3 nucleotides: TGCGCCAGCAGCCAAGATTGGGCCTCTGGGGCCAACGTCCTGACTTTC.

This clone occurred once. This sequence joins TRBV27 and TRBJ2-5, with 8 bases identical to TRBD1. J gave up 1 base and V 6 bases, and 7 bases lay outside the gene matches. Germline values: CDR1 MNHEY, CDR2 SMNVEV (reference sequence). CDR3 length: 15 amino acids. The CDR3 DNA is TGTGCCAGCAGCCCGTTCGGGACAGGCCAAGAGACCCAGTACTTC. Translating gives CASSPFGTGQETQYF.

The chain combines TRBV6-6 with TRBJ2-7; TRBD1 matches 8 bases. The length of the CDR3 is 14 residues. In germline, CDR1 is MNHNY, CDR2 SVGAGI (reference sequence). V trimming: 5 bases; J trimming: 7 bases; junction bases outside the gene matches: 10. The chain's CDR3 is CASSPGQALREQYF. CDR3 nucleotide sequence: TGTGCCAGCAGTCCGGGACAGGCCTTGAGGGAGCAGTACTTC.

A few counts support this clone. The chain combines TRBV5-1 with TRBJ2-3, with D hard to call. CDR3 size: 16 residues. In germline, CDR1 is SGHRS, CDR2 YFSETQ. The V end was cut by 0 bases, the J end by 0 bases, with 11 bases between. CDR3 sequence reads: CASSLVKLTSTDTQYF. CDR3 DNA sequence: TGCGCCAGCAGCTTGGTCAAGTTGACTAGCACAGATACGCAGTATTTT.

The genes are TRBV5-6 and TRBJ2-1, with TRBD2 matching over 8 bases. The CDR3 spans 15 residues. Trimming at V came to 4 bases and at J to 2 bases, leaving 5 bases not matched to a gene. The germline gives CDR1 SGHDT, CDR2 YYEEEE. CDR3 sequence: CASSDPGLAYNEQFF. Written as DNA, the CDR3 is TGTGCCAGCAGCGATCCGGGACTAGCCTACAATGAGCAGTTCTTC. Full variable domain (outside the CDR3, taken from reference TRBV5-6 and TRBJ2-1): DAGVTQSPTHLIKTRGQQVTLRCSPKSGHDTVSWYQQALGQGPQFIFQYYEEEERQRGNFPDRFSGHQFPNYSSELNVNALLLGDSALYLCASSDPGLAYNEQFFGPGTRLTVL.

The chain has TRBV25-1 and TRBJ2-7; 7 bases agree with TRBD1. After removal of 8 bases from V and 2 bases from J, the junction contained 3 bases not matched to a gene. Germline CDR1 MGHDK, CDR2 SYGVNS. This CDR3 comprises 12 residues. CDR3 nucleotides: TGTGCCAGCCTGGGACAGACCTACGAGCAGTACTTC. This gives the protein CASLGQTYEQYF.

CDR3 sequence reads: CAIRTGNSPLHF. CDR3 bases: TGTGCCATACGGACAGGGAATTCACCCCTCCACTTT. V gene TRBV2 combines with J gene TRBJ1-6, with TRBD1 matching 8 bases. There are 12 residues in the CDR3. Germline V gives CDR1 SNHLY, CDR2 FYNNEI. The trim removed 10 bases at V and 7 bases at J, leaving 3 bases unmatched.

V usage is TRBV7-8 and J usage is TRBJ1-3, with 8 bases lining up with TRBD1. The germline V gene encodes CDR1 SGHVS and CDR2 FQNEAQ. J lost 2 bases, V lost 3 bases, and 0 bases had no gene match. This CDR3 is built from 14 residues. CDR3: CASSLTGAGNTIYF. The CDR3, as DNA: TGTGCCAGCAGCTTGACAGGGGCTGGAAACACCATATATTTT.

The CDR3 coding sequence is TGCGCCAGCAGCCCCACTAGCGGGTCTAACCTCCAAGAGACCCAGTACTTC. Amino acid sequence: CASSPTSGSNLQETQYF. This chain connects TRBV5-1 to TRBJ2-5, with 9 bases fitting TRBD2. Germline V CDR1 and CDR2: SGHRS, YFSETQ. The CDR3 has 17 amino acids. V lost 4 bases to trimming and J lost 1 base; unmatched junction nucleotides: 11.

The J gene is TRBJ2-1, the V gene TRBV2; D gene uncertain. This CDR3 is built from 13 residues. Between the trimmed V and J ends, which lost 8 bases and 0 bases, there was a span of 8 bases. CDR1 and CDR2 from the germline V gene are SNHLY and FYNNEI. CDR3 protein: CASAGGSYNEQFF. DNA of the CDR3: TGTGCCAGCGCCGGCGGCTCCTACAATGAGCAGTTCTTC.

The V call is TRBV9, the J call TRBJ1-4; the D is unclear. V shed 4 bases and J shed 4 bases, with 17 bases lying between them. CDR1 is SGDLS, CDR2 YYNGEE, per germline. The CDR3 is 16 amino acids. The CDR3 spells CASSFHPERGNEKLFF. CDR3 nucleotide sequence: TGTGCCAGCAGCTTTCACCCAGAGCGGGGTAATGAAAAACTGTTTTTT.

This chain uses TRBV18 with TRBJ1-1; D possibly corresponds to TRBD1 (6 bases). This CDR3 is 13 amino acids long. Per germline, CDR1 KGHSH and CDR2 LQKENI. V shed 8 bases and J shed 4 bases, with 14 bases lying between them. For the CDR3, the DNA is TGTGCCAGCAGGGGACAAGCCTTCACTGAAGCTTTCTTT. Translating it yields CASRGQAFTEAFF.

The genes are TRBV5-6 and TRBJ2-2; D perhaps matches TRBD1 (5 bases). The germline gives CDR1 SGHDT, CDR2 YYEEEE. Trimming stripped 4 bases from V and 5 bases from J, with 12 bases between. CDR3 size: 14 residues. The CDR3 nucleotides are TGTGCCAGCAGCGCCCAGGGCGGAACCGGGGAGCTGTTTTTT. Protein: CASSAQGGTGELFF.

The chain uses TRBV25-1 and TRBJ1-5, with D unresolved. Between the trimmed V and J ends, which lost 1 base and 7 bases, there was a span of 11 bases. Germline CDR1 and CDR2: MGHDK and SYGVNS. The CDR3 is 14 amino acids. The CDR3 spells CASSESKARQPQHF. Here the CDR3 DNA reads TGTGCCAGCAGTGAATCGAAGGCCAGGCAGCCCCAGCATTTT.

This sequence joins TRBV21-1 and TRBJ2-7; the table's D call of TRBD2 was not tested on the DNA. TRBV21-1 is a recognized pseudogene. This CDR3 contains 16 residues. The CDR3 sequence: CASLLYRRGQSYEQYF. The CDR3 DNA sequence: TGTGCCAGCCTACTTTACCGGAGGGGTCAGAGCTACGAGCAGTACTTC.

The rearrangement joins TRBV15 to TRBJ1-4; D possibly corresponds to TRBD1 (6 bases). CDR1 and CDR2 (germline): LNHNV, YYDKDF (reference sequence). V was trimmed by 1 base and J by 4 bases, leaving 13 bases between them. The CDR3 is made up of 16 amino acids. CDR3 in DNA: TGTGCCACCAGCAGAGTTGGACAGAGCTATAATGAAAAACTGTTTTTT. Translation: CATSRVGQSYNEKLFF.

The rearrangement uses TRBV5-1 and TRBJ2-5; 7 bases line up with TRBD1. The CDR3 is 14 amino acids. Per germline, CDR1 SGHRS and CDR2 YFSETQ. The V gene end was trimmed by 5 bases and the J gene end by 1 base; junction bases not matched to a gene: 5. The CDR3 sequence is CASSRDSSQETQYF. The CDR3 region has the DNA TGCGCCAGCAGTAGGGACAGCTCCCAAGAGACCCAGTACTTC.

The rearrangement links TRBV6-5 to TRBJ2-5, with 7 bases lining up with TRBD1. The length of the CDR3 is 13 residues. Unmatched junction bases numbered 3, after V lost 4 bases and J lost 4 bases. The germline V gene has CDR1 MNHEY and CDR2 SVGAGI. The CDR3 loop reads CASSLTGRETQYF. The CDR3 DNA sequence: TGTGCCAGCAGTTTGACAGGGCGAGAGACCCAGTACTTC.

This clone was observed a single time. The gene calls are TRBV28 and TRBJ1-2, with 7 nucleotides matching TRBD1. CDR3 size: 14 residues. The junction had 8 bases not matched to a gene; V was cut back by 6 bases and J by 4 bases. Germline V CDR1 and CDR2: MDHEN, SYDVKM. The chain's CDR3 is CASSLGTEVYGYTF. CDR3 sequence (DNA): TGTGCCAGCAGCCTCGGGACAGAGGTCTATGGCTACACCTTC.

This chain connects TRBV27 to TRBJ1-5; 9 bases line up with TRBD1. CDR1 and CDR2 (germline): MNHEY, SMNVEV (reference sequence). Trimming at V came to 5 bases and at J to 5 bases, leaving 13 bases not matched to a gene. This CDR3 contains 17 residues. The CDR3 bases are TGTGCCAGCAGTCCCAGGACAGGGGTGTTCATCGATCAGCCCCAGCATTTT. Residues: CASSPRTGVFIDQPQHF.

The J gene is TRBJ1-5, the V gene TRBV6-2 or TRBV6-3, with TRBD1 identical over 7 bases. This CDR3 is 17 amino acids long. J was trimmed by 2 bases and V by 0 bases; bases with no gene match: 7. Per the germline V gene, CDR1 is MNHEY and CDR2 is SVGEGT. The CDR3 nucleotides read TGTGCCAGCAGTTACTCGTCGGGGACAGTTCGCAATCAGCCCCAGCATTTT. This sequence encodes CASSYSSGTVRNQPQHF.

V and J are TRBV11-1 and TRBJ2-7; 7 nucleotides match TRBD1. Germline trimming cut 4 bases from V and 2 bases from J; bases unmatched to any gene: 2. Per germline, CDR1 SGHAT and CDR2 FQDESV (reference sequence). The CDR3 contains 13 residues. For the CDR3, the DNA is TGTGCCAGCAGCTGGGACAGCACCTACGAGCAGTACTTC. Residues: CASSWDSTYEQYF. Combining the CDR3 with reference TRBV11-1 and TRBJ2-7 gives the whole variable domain EAEVAQSPRYKITEKSQAVAFWCDPISGHATLYWYRQILGQGPELLVQFQDESVVDDSQLPKDRFSAERLKGVDSTLKIQPAELGDSAMYLCASSWDSTYEQYFGPGTRLTVT.

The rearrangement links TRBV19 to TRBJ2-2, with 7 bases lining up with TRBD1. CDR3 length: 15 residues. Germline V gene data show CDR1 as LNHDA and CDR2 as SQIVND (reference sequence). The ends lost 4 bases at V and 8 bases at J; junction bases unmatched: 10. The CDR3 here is CASSTQTGLTGELFF. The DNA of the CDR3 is TGTGCCAGTAGTACGCAGACAGGGCTTACGGGGGAGCTGTTTTTT.

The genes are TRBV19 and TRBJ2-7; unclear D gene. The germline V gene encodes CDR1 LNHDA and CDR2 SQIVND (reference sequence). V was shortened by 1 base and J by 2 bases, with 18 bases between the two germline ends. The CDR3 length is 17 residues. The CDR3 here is CASSIASYQAFPYEQYF. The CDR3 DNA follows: TGTGCCAGTAGTATAGCCTCCTACCAGGCTTTCCCCTACGAGCAGTACTTC.

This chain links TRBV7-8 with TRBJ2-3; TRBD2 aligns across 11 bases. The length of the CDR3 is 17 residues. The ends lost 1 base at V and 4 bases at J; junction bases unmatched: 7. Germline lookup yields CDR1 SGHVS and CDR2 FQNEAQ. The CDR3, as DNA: TGTGCCAGCAGCTTAGTCGTAGCGGGAGGGTTTGCAGATACGCAGTATTTT. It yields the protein CASSLVVAGGFADTQYF.

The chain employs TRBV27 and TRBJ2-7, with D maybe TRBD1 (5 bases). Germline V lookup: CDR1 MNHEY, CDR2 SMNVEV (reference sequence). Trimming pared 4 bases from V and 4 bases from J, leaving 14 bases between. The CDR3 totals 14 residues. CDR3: CASSSGAERYEQYF. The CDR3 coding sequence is TGTGCCAGCAGTTCTGGGGCCGAGAGGTACGAGCAGTACTTC.